Sequencing of this T cell receptor beta chain was carried out in a study of blood T cell repertoires in COVID-19. Study at large: Spain, Italy and the United States supplied samples that represented acute and convalescent COVID-19. Sources were T cells, B-cell-depleted T cells, or PBMCs; the material itself was cDNA or gDNA.

Original analysis: Amplification from reference gene primers served as the basis for estimated nucleated cell counts. This table comes from immunoSEQ multiplex PCR, and its TCRdb copy is limited to in-frame clones, with some not included. The V and J calls and clone size are taken from that table; D and trimming were inferred from the DNA. The sample includes 50,000 to 80,000 clones, approximately 80% of them seen just once. In this sample, this clone turned up a few times. Trimming stripped 6 bases from V and 8 bases from J, with 16 bases between. The length of the CDR3 is 12 residues. Germline values: CDR1 SQVTM, CDR2 ANQGSEA.

This TCR derives from a woman aged 55-75 years with acute or convalescent COVID-19. The J gene is TRBJ1-2, the V gene TRBV29-1, with D possibly matching TRBD1 (6 bases). Material for sequencing was peripheral blood. The CDR3 sequence is CSVDQQGGGYTF. CDR3 DNA sequence: TGCAGCGTAGACCAACAGGGAGGGGGCTACACCTTC.